The entry below describes one TCR beta chain. Participants came from roughly 23 US areas, aged about 18 to 89 years. The data are from a study of blood T cell repertoires in COVID-19. Method: immunoSEQ multiplex PCR; TCRdb's copy keeps in-frame clones and lacks some. The sample lists some 460,000 clones, 75% to 90% occurring once. CDR3 length: 13 amino acids. Germline V lookup: CDR1 MNHEY, CDR2 SMNVEV (reference sequence). Trimming removed 3 bases from V and 7 bases from J, with 12 bases in between. The sequence was collected from a woman aged 18-30 years who had recovered from COVID-19. The chain combines TRBV27 with TRBJ1-2, with a possible D match to TRBD1 (6 bases). Sequences were obtained from PBMCs or T cells enriched from blood (not recorded which). For the CDR3, the DNA is TGTGCCAGCAGTTTCACGCAGGGGATTGGCTACACCTTC. Amino acid sequence: CASSFTQGIGYTF.